This is a list of T cell receptor beta chains from one sample in a study of OX40 agonist ivuxolimab in advanced cancers. Profiled with immunoSEQ multiplex PCR; TCRdb holds only in-frame clones, not every one. This repertoire shows tens of thousands of clones, 70% to 90% found once; its top ten account for approximately 0.68%. Sequencing used CD4+ or CD8+ T cells sorted from blood, obtained in a trial of the OX40 agonist ivuxolimab. The origin of the receptors is an adult with an advanced solid tumor such as melanoma, head and neck, liver or kidney cancer. Each CDR3 is given with its conserved first and last residue. D genes are given only for firm matches. Size is stated for part of the rows, as once, few or many counts, or as a class when the clone is expanded.

size,D,V,J,CDR3,DNA
few,NA,TRBV5-1,TRBJ1-6,CASSLRPVDNSPLHF,TGCGCCAGCAGCTTGCGGCCAGTTGATAATTCACCCCTCCACTTT
NA,TRBD2,TRBV5-6,TRBJ2-3,CASRYLAGGFTDTQYF,TGTGCCAGCAGATACCTAGCGGGGGGGTTCACAGATACGCAGTATTTT
NA,TRBD1,TRBV2,TRBJ1-6,CASTGRGSNSPLHF,TGTGCCAGCACGGGCAGGGGGAGCAATTCACCCCTCCACTTT
NA,NA,TRBV11-2,TRBJ1-4,CASSFGAGADEKLFF,TGTGCCAGCAGCTTCGGGGCGGGGGCCGATGAAAAACTGTTTTTT
NA,NA,TRBV6-6,TRBJ1-3,CASGKNTIYF,TGTGCCAGCGGTAAGAACACCATATATTTT
few,NA,TRBV2,TRBJ2-7,CASSVYEQYF,TGTGCCAGCAGTGTCTACGAGCAGTACTTC
few,NA,TRBV18,TRBJ1-5,CASSPVGGQPQHF,TGTGCCAGCTCACCGGTGGGGGGGCAGCCCCAGCATTTT
NA,NA,TRBV7-9,TRBJ1-1,CASGRTEDTEAFF,TGTGCCAGCGGTCGGACAGAGGACACTGAAGCTTTCTTT
once,NA,TRBV11-2,TRBJ2-3,CASSLTHGFVATDTQYF,TGTGCCAGCAGCTTAACACATGGCTTCGTCGCCACAGATACGCAGTATTTT
NA,NA,TRBV7-2,TRBJ2-7,CASSSQWGQTYEQYF,TGTGCCAGCAGCTCCCAGTGGGGACAAACCTACGAGCAGTACTTC
NA,NA,TRBV5-8,TRBJ1-1,CASSLQVGTEAFF,TGTGCCAGCAGCTTACAGGTGGGGACTGAAGCTTTCTTT
few,TRBD1,TRBV5-4,TRBJ1-2,CASSLKGSDRGSGYTF,TGTGCCAGCAGCTTGAAAGGATCTGACAGGGGGTCTGGCTACACCTTC
few,NA,TRBV13,TRBJ2-7,CASSYRYEQYF,TGTGCCAGCAGCTACCGCTACGAGCAGTACTTC
NA,NA,TRBV11-2,TRBJ2-3,CASSLDSRADTQYF,TGTGCCAGCAGCTTAGATAGCCGGGCAGATACGCAGTATTTT